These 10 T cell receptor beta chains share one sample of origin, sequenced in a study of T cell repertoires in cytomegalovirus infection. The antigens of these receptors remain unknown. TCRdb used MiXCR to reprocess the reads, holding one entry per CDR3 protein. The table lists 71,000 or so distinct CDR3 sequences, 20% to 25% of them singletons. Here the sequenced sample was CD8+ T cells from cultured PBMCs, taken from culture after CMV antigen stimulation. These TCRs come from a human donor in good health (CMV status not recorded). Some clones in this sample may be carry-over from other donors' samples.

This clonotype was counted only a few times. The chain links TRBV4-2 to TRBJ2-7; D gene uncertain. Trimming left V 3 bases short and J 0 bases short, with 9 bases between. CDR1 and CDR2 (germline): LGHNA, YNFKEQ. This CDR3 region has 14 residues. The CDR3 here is CASSQLRISYEQYF. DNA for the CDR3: TGTGCCAGCAGCCAGTTACGGATCTCCTACGAGCAGTACTTC.

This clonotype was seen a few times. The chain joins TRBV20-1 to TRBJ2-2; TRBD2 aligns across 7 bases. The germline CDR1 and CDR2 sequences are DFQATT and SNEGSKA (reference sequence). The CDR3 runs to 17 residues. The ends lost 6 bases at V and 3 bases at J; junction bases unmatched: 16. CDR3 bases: TGCAGTGCCCTAGCCCCGTTGGCTAGCGGTCACACCGGGGAGCTGTTTTTT. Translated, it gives CSALAPLASGHTGELFF.

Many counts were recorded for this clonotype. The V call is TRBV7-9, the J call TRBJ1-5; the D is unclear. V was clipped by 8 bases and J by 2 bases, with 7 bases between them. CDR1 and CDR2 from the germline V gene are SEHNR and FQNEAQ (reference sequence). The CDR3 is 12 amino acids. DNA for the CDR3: TGTGCCAGCTCCCAGGGCAATCAGCCCCAGCATTTT. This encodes CASSQGNQPQHF. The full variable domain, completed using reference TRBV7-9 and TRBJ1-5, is DTGVSQNPRHKITKRGQNVTFRCDPISEHNRLYWYRQTLGQGPEFLTYFQNEAQLEKSRLLSDRFSAERPKGSFSTLEIQRTEQGDSAMYLCASSQGNQPQHFGDGTRLSIL.

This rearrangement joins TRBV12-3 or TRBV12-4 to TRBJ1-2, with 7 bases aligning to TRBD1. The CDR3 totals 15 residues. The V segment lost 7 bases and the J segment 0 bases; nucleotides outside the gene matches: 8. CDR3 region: CASIGWDSPNYGYTF. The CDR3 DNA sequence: TGTGCCAGCATCGGTTGGGACAGTCCTAACTATGGCTACACCTTC.

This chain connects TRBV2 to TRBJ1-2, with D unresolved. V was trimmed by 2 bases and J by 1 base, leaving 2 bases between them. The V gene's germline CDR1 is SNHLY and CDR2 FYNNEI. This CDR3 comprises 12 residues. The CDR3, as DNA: TGTGCCAGCAGTGAACTTAACTATGGCTACACCTTC. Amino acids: CASSELNYGYTF.

CDR3 sequence reads: CASSPGPSGANVLTF. In DNA, the CDR3 is TGTGCCAGCAGCCCAGGCCCCTCTGGGGCCAACGTCCTGACTTTC. This chain joins TRBV7-9 and TRBJ2-6; D gene ambiguous. Germline values: CDR1 SEHNR, CDR2 FQNEAQ (reference sequence). Deletions cut 5 bases from V and 0 bases from J, with 8 bases between. The CDR3 extends over 15 amino acids.

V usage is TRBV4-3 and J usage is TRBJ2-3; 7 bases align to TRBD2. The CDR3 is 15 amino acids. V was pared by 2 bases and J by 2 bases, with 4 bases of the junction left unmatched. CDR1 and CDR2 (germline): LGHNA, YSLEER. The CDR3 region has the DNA TGCGCCAGCAGCCAAACGGCGGGGGACACAGATACGCAGTATTTT. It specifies CASSQTAGDTDTQYF.

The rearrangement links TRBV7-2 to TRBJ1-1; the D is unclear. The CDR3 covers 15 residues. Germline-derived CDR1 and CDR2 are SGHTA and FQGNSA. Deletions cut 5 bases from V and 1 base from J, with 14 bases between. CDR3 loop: CASSIREWQNTEAFF. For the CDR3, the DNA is TGTGCCAGCAGCATTAGGGAGTGGCAGAACACTGAAGCTTTCTTT. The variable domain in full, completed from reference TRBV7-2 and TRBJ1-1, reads GAGVSQSPSNKVTEKGKDVELRCDPISGHTALYWYRQSLGQGLEFLIYFQGNSAPDKSGLPSDRFSAERTGGSVSTLTIQRTQQEDSAVYLCASSIREWQNTEAFFGQGTRLTVV.

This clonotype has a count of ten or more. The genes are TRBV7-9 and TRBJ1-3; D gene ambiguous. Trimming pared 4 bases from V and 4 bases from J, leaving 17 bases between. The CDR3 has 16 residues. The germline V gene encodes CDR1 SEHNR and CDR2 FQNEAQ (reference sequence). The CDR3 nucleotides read TGTGCCAGCAGCTCATCCCCGGAGGTGGGAGGAAACACCATATATTTT. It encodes CASSSSPEVGGNTIYF.

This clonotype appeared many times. In nucleotides, the CDR3 is TGTGCCAGCTATGCAGAGCTCGGAAACACCATATATTTT. Protein sequence: CASYAELGNTIYF. The chain employs TRBV6-6 and TRBJ1-3; no clear D gene. V lost 8 bases to trimming and J lost 4 bases, with 12 bases between them. The germline V gene encodes CDR1 MNHNY and CDR2 SVGAGI (reference sequence). The CDR3 is made up of 13 amino acids.